The 19 T cell receptor beta chains below all came from one sample that was sequenced in a study of blood T cells in healthy people across ages. A sample-barcoded 5' primer and a J-beta primer mix were used in a second PCR of roughly 6 to 11 cycles. TCRdb passed the 5' RACE reads through MiXCR, listing each CDR3 protein once. Of over 950,000 distinct CDR3 sequences listed, 35% to 40% are singletons. Sequenced sample: blood. These TCRs come from a man aged 18 to 29 in good health.

The chain carries TRBV20-1 and TRBJ1-1; 7 bases are a match to TRBD1. Germline-derived CDR1 and CDR2 are DFQATT and SNEGSKA (reference sequence). V shed 5 bases and J 4 bases; nucleotides not matched to a gene: 10. The CDR3 length is 14 residues. The CDR3 coding sequence is TGCAGTGCTTCAGAAGACAGGGTGAGCACTGAAGCTTTCTTT. Encoded protein: CSASEDRVSTEAFF.

This clonotype was counted only a few times. The chain has TRBV6-5 and TRBJ2-3; 8 nucleotides align to TRBD2. The CDR3 sequence is 18 residues long. The V and J ends lost 0 bases and 0 bases, in that order; junction bases with no gene match: 8. CDR1 is MNHEY, CDR2 SVGAGI, per germline. CDR3 DNA sequence: TGTGCCAGCAGTTACTCAATACCAGGACTAGCCAGCACAGATACGCAGTATTTT. Residues: CASSYSIPGLASTDTQYF.

The chain is built from TRBV5-1 and TRBJ2-6, with 7 bases aligning to TRBD1. CDR3 length: 18 residues. Trimming removed 1 base from V and 4 bases from J; junction bases left unmatched: 11. Germline values: CDR1 SGHRS, CDR2 YFSETQ. In nucleotides, the CDR3 is TGCGCCAGCAGCTTGTGGATATCGACAGGGACAGGGGCCAACGTCCTGACTTTC. Translated, it gives CASSLWISTGTGANVLTF.

V is TRBV5-1 and J is TRBJ1-1; 9 nucleotides line up with TRBD1. This CDR3 has 15 amino acids. With V trimmed by 5 bases and J by 2 bases, 7 bases remained unmatched. Germline-derived CDR1 and CDR2 are SGHRS and YFSETQ. DNA for the CDR3: TGCGCCAGCAGGGACAGGGGTGATGATAACACTGAAGCTTTCTTT. Protein sequence: CASRDRGDDNTEAFF.

This clonotype was seen once. The rearrangement joins TRBV28 to TRBJ1-2; no firm D call. There are 15 residues in the CDR3. V lost 8 bases to trimming and J lost 4 bases, with 20 bases between them. Germline lookup yields CDR1 MDHEN and CDR2 SYDVKM. The CDR3, as DNA: TGTGCCAGCGGTCTCCCCATCGGCGATCTCTATGGCTACACCTTC. Translation gives CASGLPIGDLYGYTF.

V gene TRBV7-9 combines with J gene TRBJ1-1, with D possibly TRBD1 on 6 matching bases. Trimming took 8 bases from V and 8 from J, leaving 15 bases between them. The CDR3 extends over 12 amino acids. Germline CDR1 SEHNR, CDR2 FQNEAQ (reference sequence). The CDR3 nucleotides are TGTGCCAGCGATCATGGGGGGCTGGAAGCTTTCTTT. Translating it yields CASDHGGLEAFF.

This clonotype appeared a single time. A much bigger clone sits one base away, suggesting this may be a read error. The genes are TRBV6-6 and TRBJ1-2, with TRBD1 matching over 7 bases. This CDR3 is 15 amino acids long. The germline gives CDR1 MNHNY, CDR2 SVGAGI (reference sequence). The CDR3 sequence: CASGYPTGTGYGYTF. Written as DNA, the CDR3 is TGTGCCAGCGGTTACCCGACAGGGACCGGTTATGGCTACACCTTC.

This rearrangement joins TRBV29-1 to TRBJ2-3; 7 bases line up with TRBD2. With V trimmed by 4 bases and J by 0 bases, 4 bases remained unmatched. This CDR3 region has 14 residues. Per germline, CDR1 SQVTM and CDR2 ANQGSEA. CDR3 protein: CSVGEGYSTDTQYF. CDR3 nucleotide sequence: TGCAGCGTTGGGGAGGGGTACAGCACAGATACGCAGTATTTT.

V usage is TRBV7-2 and J usage is TRBJ2-1; D remains ambiguous. Germline lookup yields CDR1 SGHTA and CDR2 FQGNSA. With 0 bases removed from V and 2 bases from J, the gap between germline ends came to 11 bases. CDR3 length: 16 amino acids. The DNA for the CDR3 is TGTGCCAGCAGCTTAGCGATAGTCGGACCCTACAATGAGCAGTTCTTC. As protein: CASSLAIVGPYNEQFF.

This chain links TRBV20-1 with TRBJ1-2; D is possibly TRBD1 (6 bases). The CDR3 covers 14 residues. Looked up from germline, CDR1 is DFQATT and CDR2 is SNEGSKA (reference sequence). Deletions cut 7 bases from V and 5 bases from J, with 20 bases between. In DNA, the CDR3 is TGCAGTGTCCGCATGTCGGACAGTGGATATGGCTACACCTTC. The encoded protein is CSVRMSDSGYGYTF.

This clonotype was seen only a few times. The J gene is TRBJ1-4, the V gene TRBV5-1; D ambiguous. Germline V gives CDR1 SGHRS, CDR2 YFSETQ. V dropped 0 bases and J dropped 4 bases, with 10 bases sitting between them. The CDR3 is 15 amino acids. The CDR3 DNA reads as TGCGCCAGCAGCTTGGCCCTACGGATTAATGAAAAACTGTTTTTT. Translated, it gives CASSLALRINEKLFF.

There are a few counts of this clonotype. The V and J genes are TRBV28 and TRBJ1-2; 7 nucleotides match TRBD1. J lost 13 bases, V lost 4 bases, and 9 bases had no gene match. The CDR3 covers 12 residues. Germline CDR1 MDHEN, CDR2 SYDVKM. The CDR3 DNA follows: TGTGCCAGCAGTTCCCCCACAGGGGACGGCACCTTC. Amino acid sequence: CASSSPTGDGTF.

The chain is built from TRBV6-5 and TRBJ1-2; D is unclear. The CDR3 has 13 amino acids. Germline V gene sequence: CDR1 MNHEY, CDR2 SVGAGI. Trimming removed 1 base at V and 4 bases at J, with 7 bases between. Written as DNA, the CDR3 is TGTGCCAGCAGTTACTTCCGGGGCTATGGCTACACCTTC. Its translation is CASSYFRGYGYTF.

The rearrangement uses TRBV3-1 and TRBJ1-1; unclear D gene. Germline V gives CDR1 LGHDT, CDR2 YNNKEL (reference sequence). V dropped 1 base and J dropped 6 bases, with 6 bases sitting between them. This CDR3 comprises 12 residues. The CDR3 DNA is TGTGCCAGCAGCCAAGCGACTGCTGAAGCTTTCTTT. As protein: CASSQATAEAFF.

For the CDR3, the DNA is TGTGCCAGCAGCCGCACTCGGCGGGGAACTAGCACAGATACGCAGTATTTT. It yields the protein CASSRTRRGTSTDTQYF. The chain has TRBV3-1 and TRBJ2-3, with D possibly TRBD2 on 6 matching bases. Deletions cut 4 bases from V and 0 bases from J, with 17 bases between. There are 17 residues in the CDR3. Germline assignment: CDR1 LGHDT and CDR2 YNNKEL (reference sequence).

The chain carries TRBV5-4 and TRBJ2-4; TRBD2 aligns across 12 bases. The DNA matches TRBJ2-5 better at its end, which makes the J call doubtful. The CDR3 loop spans 16 amino acids. CDR1 is SGHNT and CDR2 is YYREEE in the germline V gene (reference sequence). The CDR3 DNA reads as TGTGCCAGCAGTTCACTAGCGGGGGGCACCCAAGAGACCCAGTACTTC. Protein sequence: CASSSLAGGTQETQYF.

The chain's CDR3 is CSARSGQGLYTGELFF. The CDR3 nucleotides read TGCAGTGCTAGATCAGGACAGGGTCTCTACACCGGGGAGCTGTTTTTT. This chain joins TRBV20-1 and TRBJ2-2; 8 bases agree with TRBD1. Unmatched junction bases numbered 8, after V lost 2 bases and J lost 3 bases. CDR1 DFQATT and CDR2 SNEGSKA come from the germline V gene (reference sequence). The CDR3 is made up of 16 amino acids.

The chain combines TRBV12-3 or TRBV12-4 with TRBJ2-5, with D perhaps TRBD1 (6 bases). CDR3 size: 16 residues. Trimming took 5 bases from V and 6 from J, leaving 22 bases between them. CDR3 residues: CASSRRAGVAIQTQYF. The DNA of the CDR3 is TGTGCCAGCAGTAGACGTGCAGGGGTTGCCATCCAGACCCAGTACTTC.

The chain has TRBV29-1 and TRBJ1-1, with D possibly TRBD1 on 5 matching bases. The germline V gene has CDR1 SQVTM and CDR2 ANQGSEA. V was trimmed by 7 bases and J by 4 bases, leaving 16 bases between them. The CDR3 is 13 amino acids. Here the CDR3 DNA reads TGCAGCGCCGGGGGGACTGGCTCCACTGAAGCTTTCTTT. Its protein product is CSAGGTGSTEAFF.